The T cell receptor beta chain described here comes from a study of cytomegalovirus exposure and HLA in healthy donors. Study-wide points: In vitro assays verified that a few CMV-associated chains recognized CMV antigens specifically. Cytomegalovirus association was listed for around 180 TCR beta chains.

Unmatched junction bases numbered 7, after V lost 6 bases and J lost 6 bases. This CDR3 region has 13 residues. The germline V gene has CDR1 SGHTA and CDR2 FQGNSA. As for this clone: Its antigen is currently unknown.

A multiplex PCR was run with 60 Vbeta primers and 13 Jbeta primers. Clones were read by immunoSEQ multiplex PCR, and TCRdb kept only the in-frame ones, dropping some. Altogether fewer than 250,000 clones are present, roughly four fifths being singletons, with the ten largest covering roughly 10%. The sequenced sample was PBMCs. The chain is built from TRBV7-2 and TRBJ1-1; 7 bases are shared with TRBD1. This receptor was taken from a woman aged 45-59 years in good health and CMV-seropositive. The CDR3 nucleotides are TGTGCCAGCAGTAGGAGACAGGGCGCTGAAGCTTTCTTT. Translated: CASSRRQGAEAFF. Looking up the rest from reference TRBV7-2 and TRBJ1-1 gives the full variable domain: GAGVSQSPSNKVTEKGKDVELRCDPISGHTALYWYRQSLGQGLEFLIYFQGNSAPDKSGLPSDRFSAERTGGSVSTLTIQRTQQEDSAVYLCASSRRQGAEAFFGQGTRLTVV.